This record concerns one TCR beta chain sequence. Some clones are missing from TCRdb's copy, which holds only in-frame ones; the method was immunoSEQ multiplex PCR. The data hold some 350,000 clones, with 90% observed a single time. The data belong to a study of blood T cell repertoires in COVID-19. The CDR3 consists of 15 residues. Trimming took 2 bases from V and 6 from J, leaving 16 bases between them. The germline gives CDR1 MNHEY, CDR2 SVGAGI. The chain is built from TRBV6-5 and TRBJ1-2; D call uncertain. The sequence derives from a man younger than 35 with active or convalescent COVID-19. The sequenced material came from peripheral blood. The CDR3, as DNA: TGTGCCAGCAGTTACGGCGTTGGGCTACATCATGGCTACACCTTC. Its protein is CASSYGVGLHHGYTF.